The 24 T cell receptor beta chains given below trace back to one sample, sequenced in a study of Graves' ophthalmopathy and Graves' hyperthyroidism. Amplification targeted the TCR beta CDR3 regions, with RNA transcripts as the source material. First-round RT-PCR used HTBI primers; second-round multiplex PCR followed. TCRdb analysed the multiplex PCR reads with MiXCR anew, one entry per CDR3 protein. The data contain roughly 600,000 distinct CDR3 sequences, less than 40% of them singletons. The sequencing input was peripheral blood or thyroid tissue (not recorded which). These receptors originate from an adult man with Graves' hyperthyroidism.

This clonotype came up many times. The V and J genes are TRBV19 and TRBJ1-1; tentatively, D is TRBD1 (6 bases). The V and J ends lost 5 bases and 2 bases respectively, with 15 bases between them. CDR1 is LNHDA, CDR2 SQIVND, per germline (reference sequence). The CDR3 runs 15 residues. Here the CDR3 reads CASSPRTEINTEAFF. CDR3 DNA sequence: TGTGCCAGTAGTCCGCGGACAGAGATCAACACTGAAGCTTTCTTT. Full variable domain (remainder filled in from reference TRBV19 and TRBJ1-1): DGGITQSPKYLFRKEGQNVTLSCEQNLNHDAMYWYRQDPGQGLRLIYYSQIVNDFQKGDIAEGYSVSREKKESFPLTVTSAQKNPTAFYLCASSPRTEINTEAFFGQGTRLTVV.

This clonotype was detected many times. The chain recombines TRBV12-3 or TRBV12-4 with TRBJ1-4; D ambiguous. CDR3 size: 14 residues. V dropped 4 bases and J dropped 6 bases, with 12 bases sitting between them. The CDR3, as DNA: TGTGCCAGCAGTTCTCCCGAGATGCATGAAAAACTGTTTTTT. This translates into CASSSPEMHEKLFF.

Only one count was recorded for this clonotype. One base away lies a much larger clone, so this may be a sequencing read error. The chain combines TRBV7-2 with TRBJ1-1; a weak D match, TRBD1 (6 bases). In germline, CDR1 is SGHTA, CDR2 FQGNSA. The CDR3 spans 17 residues. Here the CDR3 DNA reads TGTGCCAGCAGCTTGGGGAAAGGGGGGCCCATGAACACTGTAGCTTTCTTT. Translated: CASSLGKGGPMNTVAFF.

The sample holds many counts of this clonotype. The chain joins TRBV7-8 to TRBJ1-6; no firm D call. The germline gives CDR1 SGHVS, CDR2 FQNEAQ. The CDR3 loop spans 14 amino acids. Deletions cut 6 bases from V and 10 bases from J, with 16 bases between. CDR3 bases: TGTGCCAGCAGGGCCGGGATTTTATCATCACCCCTCCACTTT. This gives the protein CASRAGILSSPLHF.

This sequence joins TRBV14 and TRBJ2-3; 9 bases are a match to TRBD2. The germline V gene encodes CDR1 SGHDN and CDR2 FVKESK. The V and J ends lost 9 bases and 6 bases, in that order; junction bases with no gene match: 7. This CDR3 has 13 amino acids. The CDR3 sequence: CASSSGIWDTQYF. Written as DNA, the CDR3 is TGTGCCAGTTCTAGCGGGATTTGGGATACGCAGTATTTT. Variable domain in full (rest from reference TRBV14 and TRBJ2-3): EAGVTQFPSHSVIEKGQTVTLRCDPISGHDNLYWYRRVMGKEIKFLLHFVKESKQDESGMPNNRFLAERTGGTYSTLKVQPAELEDSGVYFCASSSGIWDTQYFGPGTRLTVL.

This clonotype appeared many times. The chain links TRBV2 to TRBJ2-2; D unclear. This CDR3 region has 13 residues. Germline CDR1 SNHLY, CDR2 FYNNEI. V was shortened by 4 bases and J by 4 bases, with 7 bases between the two germline ends. As DNA, the CDR3 is TGTGCCAGCAGTGCCGATGGCACCGGGGAGCTGTTTTTT. It translates to CASSADGTGELFF.

V usage is TRBV7-8 and J usage is TRBJ1-4; D unclear. The CDR3 is 16 amino acids. Germline-derived CDR1 and CDR2 are SGHVS and FQNEAQ. The germline V and J ends were trimmed by 2 bases and 5 bases, with 15 bases remaining between them. As DNA, the CDR3 is TGTGCCAGCAGCTTACACCAGCGGACCTACAATGAAAAACTGTTTTTT. The encoded protein is CASSLHQRTYNEKLFF.

Notes on this clonotype: A much larger clonotype is one base distant, so this may be a read error. This sequence joins TRBV7-9 and TRBJ1-2; 10 bases map to TRBD1. CDR3 length: 14 residues. The germline CDR1 and CDR2 sequences are SEHNR and FQNEAQ (reference sequence). Trimming cost V 5 bases and J 12 bases; bases outside gene matches: 12. The CDR3 DNA sequence: TGTGCCAGCAGCATCTGGACAGGGGGGCGAGGCCACACCTTC. This translates into CASSIWTGGRGHTF. The full variable domain, with the rest looked up from reference TRBV7-9 and TRBJ1-2, is DTGVSQNPRHKITKRGQNVTFRCDPISEHNRLYWYRQTLGQGPEFLTYFQNEAQLEKSRLLSDRFSAERPKGSFSTLEIQRTEQGDSAMYLCASSIWTGGRGHTFGSGTRLTVV.

This chain connects TRBV7-6 to TRBJ2-3, with D tentatively TRBD1 (5 bases). CDR1 SGHVS and CDR2 FNYEAQ come from the germline V gene. The ends were cut back, 5 bases at V and 2 bases at J, with 11 bases in the middle. The CDR3 is 14 residues long. The CDR3 sequence is CASSPQVYTDTQYF. The CDR3 DNA is TGTGCCAGCAGCCCACAGGTTTACACAGATACGCAGTATTTT.

The CDR3 region is CASSYRAGNQPQYF. The CDR3 DNA is TGTGCCAGCAGTTACAGGGCAGGCAATCAGCCCCAGTACTTC. The J gene is TRBJ2-5, the V gene TRBV12-3 or TRBV12-4, with TRBD1 as a possible D gene (6 bases). Trimming removed 4 bases at V and 9 bases at J, with 18 bases between. The CDR3 totals 14 residues.

The table lists this clonotype with a few counts. This chain links TRBV19 with TRBJ2-3, with 8 bases matching TRBD2. The CDR3 sequence is 15 residues long. Germline V gene lookup returns CDR1 LNHDA and CDR2 SQIVND (reference sequence). Trimming removed 8 bases from V and 7 bases from J; junction bases left unmatched: 14. This chain's CDR3 is CASQLAATSEHTQYF. The CDR3 nucleotides are TGTGCCAGTCAATTAGCGGCGACTAGCGAACATACGCAGTATTTT.

V usage is TRBV12-5 and J usage is TRBJ1-5, with D maybe TRBD1 (5 bases). V was clipped by 3 bases and J by 9 bases, with 9 bases between them. CDR1 LGHNT and CDR2 FRNRAP come from the germline V gene. There are 12 residues in the CDR3. The CDR3 protein is CASGLSGAPQHF. The CDR3 DNA sequence: TGTGCTAGTGGTTTATCCGGGGCGCCCCAGCATTTT.

The J gene is TRBJ1-1, the V gene TRBV29-1, with D uncertain. The CDR3 spans 11 residues. The germline V gene has CDR1 SQVTM and CDR2 ANQGSEA. The CDR3 spells CSLGVNTEAFF. CDR3 nucleotides: TGCAGTTTAGGAGTGAACACTGAAGCTTTCTTT.

This chain uses TRBV12-3 or TRBV12-4 with TRBJ1-1, with 7 bases lining up with TRBD1. J gave up 3 bases and V 5 bases, and 9 bases lay outside the gene matches. This CDR3 contains 15 residues. The CDR3 DNA reads as TGTGCCAGCAGTCCCTGGACCGGGACAGACACTGAAGCTTTCTTT. Its protein product is CASSPWTGTDTEAFF.

This clonotype showed up many times. V and J are TRBV5-1 and TRBJ1-2; TRBD1 agrees at 7 bases. The CDR3 contains 15 residues. Unmatched junction bases numbered 10, after V lost 4 bases and J lost 4 bases. Germline V gene data show CDR1 as SGHRS and CDR2 as YFSETQ. The CDR3 sequence is CASSPGTARSYGYTF. The CDR3 region has the DNA TGCGCCAGCAGCCCCGGGACAGCTCGAAGCTATGGCTACACCTTC.

The chain couples TRBV5-6 to TRBJ2-7; 10 nucleotides line up with TRBD1. The J segment lost 5 bases and the V segment lost 4 bases, leaving 15 bases of the junction unmatched. The CDR3 length is 17 residues. Germline CDR1 is SGHDT and CDR2 is YYEEEE. CDR3 nucleotide sequence: TGTGCCAGCAGCAATAGAGCCGGGACAGGGGTCTATGACGAGCAGTACTTC. Amino acid sequence: CASSNRAGTGVYDEQYF.

This clonotype was detected many times. The gene calls are TRBV12-3 or TRBV12-4 and TRBJ1-3, with D perhaps matching TRBD1 (6 bases). The CDR3 is 14 residues long. V was clipped by 5 bases and J by 4 bases, with 12 bases between them. The CDR3 coding sequence is TGTGCCAGCAGTGGGCAGGGGAAAGGAAACACCATATATTTT. The encoded protein is CASSGQGKGNTIYF.

This chain uses TRBV2 with TRBJ2-7; 12 positions match TRBD2. The CDR3 has 15 residues. Germline values: CDR1 SNHLY, CDR2 FYNNEI. With V trimmed by 6 bases and J by 3 bases, 6 bases remained unmatched. The CDR3 nucleotides are TGTGCCAGCAGCTCCCCGGGACTAGCGGGCTACGAGCAGTACTTC. It yields the protein CASSSPGLAGYEQYF.

On this clonotype: A much larger clonotype is one base distant, so this may be a read error. The V call is TRBV19, the J call TRBJ1-4, with 10 bases matching TRBD1. The CDR3 is 15 amino acids. Germline V gene lookup returns CDR1 LNHDA and CDR2 SQIVND (reference sequence). With 5 bases clipped from V and 6 bases from J, the junction kept 6 bases outside the gene matches. The chain's CDR3 is CASSSTGGMDEKLFF. The CDR3 coding sequence is TGTGCCAGTAGTTCGACAGGGGGCATGGATGAAAAACTGTTTTTT. Variable domain in full (rest from reference TRBV19 and TRBJ1-4): DGGITQSPKYLFRKEGQNVTLSCEQNLNHDAMYWYRQDPGQGLRLIYYSQIVNDFQKGDIAEGYSVSREKKESFPLTVTSAQKNPTAFYLCASSSTGGMDEKLFFGSGTQLSVL.

This clonotype was seen ten or more times. This chain connects TRBV6-4 to TRBJ1-1; no clear D gene. Germline CDR1 reads MRHNA; CDR2 reads SNTAGT. V dropped 4 bases and J dropped 2 bases, with 8 bases sitting between them. This CDR3 is built from 13 residues. CDR3 residues: CASSVSVNTEAFF. CDR3 sequence (DNA): TGTGCCAGCAGTGTGTCGGTTAACACTGAAGCTTTCTTT.

This clonotype has at least ten counts. The chain is built from TRBV7-9 and TRBJ2-2, with TRBD1 matching 9 bases. The CDR3 has 16 amino acids. J gave up 0 bases and V 6 bases, and 5 bases lay outside the gene matches. Germline V gives CDR1 SEHNR, CDR2 FQNEAQ (reference sequence). CDR3 bases: TGTGCCAGCAGTCATCGACAGGGGGCGAACACCGGGGAGCTGTTTTTT. Its protein is CASSHRQGANTGELFF.

The chain is built from TRBV7-9 and TRBJ1-6; weak D call: TRBD1 (5 bases). Trimming shortened V by 3 bases and J by 10 bases, and 10 bases separated the two germline ends. Germline CDR1 SEHNR, CDR2 FQNEAQ (reference sequence). The CDR3 extends over 13 amino acids. The CDR3 loop reads CASSLQGSSPLHF. The CDR3 DNA sequence: TGTGCCAGCAGCTTGCAGGGCAGCTCACCCCTCCACTTT.

This clonotype was picked up many times. The genes are TRBV29-1 and TRBJ1-1; D is uncertain. This CDR3 has 13 amino acids. Trimming took off 6 bases at V and 1 base at J, with 12 bases between the two ends. Germline-derived CDR1 and CDR2 are SQVTM and ANQGSEA. CDR3 region: CSVDSRQNTEAFF. CDR3 DNA sequence: TGCAGCGTGGACTCCAGGCAGAACACTGAAGCTTTCTTT.

This chain connects TRBV10-3 to TRBJ2-3; D uncertain. Germline lookup yields CDR1 ENHRY and CDR2 SYGVKD. The ends were cut back, 10 bases at V and 4 bases at J, with 12 bases in the middle. The CDR3 extends over 12 amino acids. The CDR3 protein is CATTEFPDTQYF. As DNA, the CDR3 is TGTGCCACTACAGAGTTTCCAGATACGCAGTATTTT.